The rows below give T cell receptor beta chains drawn from one sample of a study of CD4+ T cells in melanoma. Assay: immunoSEQ multiplex PCR; the TCRdb copy retains only in-frame clones and omits some. The data show fewer than 150,000 clones, nearly 95% seen once. The source is a human donor with melanoma. The CDR3 runs from the conserved cysteine through the conserved F or W. D genes are given only for firm matches. Expanded clones get a size class; other rows say once, few or many, or leave the size out.

V	J	size	D	CDR3	DNA
TRBV5-5	TRBJ1-1	NA	NA	CASSLGGVDTEAFF	TGTGCCAGCAGCTTGGGGGGGGTAGACACTGAAGCTTTCTTT
TRBV19	TRBJ1-2	NA	NA	CASAPGSLFGYTF	TGTGCCAGCGCCCCGGGCAGCCTTTTTGGCTACACCTTC
TRBV30	TRBJ1-6	NA	NA	CAWSVTWGSYNSPLHF	TGTGCCTGGAGTGTAACGTGGGGCTCCTATAATTCACCCCTCCACTTT
TRBV9	TRBJ2-2	NA	TRBD1	CASSARQGPGELFF	TGTGCCAGCAGCGCCCGACAGGGGCCCGGGGAGCTGTTTTTT
TRBV30	TRBJ1-4	NA	NA	CAWSGRLINEKLFF	TGTGCCTGGAGTGGCAGATTAATAAATGAAAAACTGTTTTTT
TRBV5-6	TRBJ2-2	few	TRBD2	CASSFGLVDTGELFF	TGTGCCAGCAGCTTTGGACTAGTCGACACCGGGGAGCTGTTTTTT
TRBV30	TRBJ2-3	NA	TRBD2	CAWSLLAGGTDTQYF	TGTGCCTGGAGTCTCTTAGCGGGGGGCACAGATACGCAGTATTTT
TRBV10-3	TRBJ2-1	NA	TRBD2	CATTSGLGSYEQFF	TGTGCCACCACATCCGGACTAGGTTCTTATGAGCAGTTCTTC
TRBV7-2	TRBJ2-3	NA	TRBD2	CASSLGAGTDTQYF	TGTGCCAGCAGCCTCGGAGCGGGGACAGATACGCAGTATTTT
TRBV5-8	TRBJ2-1	NA	TRBD2	CASSLRLAGGSEQFF	TGTGCCAGCAGCTTGAGACTAGCGGGGGGTTCGGAGCAGTTCTTC
TRBV30	TRBJ1-2	NA	NA	CAWSVPVYGYGYTF	TGTGCCTGGAGTGTACCGGTATACGGGTATGGCTACACCTTC
TRBV4-2	TRBJ2-5	NA	TRBD2	CASSQERSRWGGQETQYF	TGTGCCAGCAGCCAAGAGAGGTCTCGGTGGGGGGGGCAAGAGACCCAGTACTTC
TRBV5-1	TRBJ1-2	NA	TRBD1	CASSSGGQGALYGYTF	TGCGCCAGCAGCTCGGGGGGACAGGGGGCCCTCTATGGCTACACCTTC
TRBV5-5	TRBJ1-1	NA	NA	CASSHLGTPNTEAFF	TGTGCCAGCAGCCATCTCGGGACACCTAACACTGAAGCTTTCTTT
TRBV13	TRBJ1-6	NA	TRBD1	CASSAIRTGETLHF	TGTGCCAGCAGCGCCATCCGGACAGGGGAGACCCTCCACTTT
TRBV28	TRBJ2-4	NA	TRBD1	CASSPPTGDRNIQYF	TGTGCCAGCAGCCCCCCGACAGGGGATCGTAACATTCAGTACTTC
TRBV5-5	TRBJ2-5	NA	NA	CASSLSRVETQYF	TGTGCCAGCAGCTTAAGCAGGGTCGAGACCCAGTACTTC
TRBV5-1	TRBJ2-3	few	NA	CASSLLLGAPDTQYF	TGCGCCAGCAGCTTGTTGTTGGGGGCACCGGATACGCAGTATTTT
TRBV5-5	TRBJ2-4	NA	NA	CASSLTNTLLAQYF	TGTGCCAGCAGCTTGACTAACACCCTTTTAGCCCAGTACTTC
TRBV5-1	TRBJ2-3	NA	NA	CASSSQGGDTQYF	TGCGCCAGCAGCTCCCAGGGTGGAGATACGCAGTATTTT
TRBV4-1	TRBJ2-1	NA	TRBD2	CASSSTTSGGTYNEQFF	TGCGCCAGCAGCTCGACTACTAGCGGGGGGACCTACAATGAGCAGTTCTTC
TRBV5-1	TRBJ2-1	NA	NA	CASSLSLLTYNEQFF	TGCGCCAGCAGCCTTAGTCTCCTCACCTACAATGAGCAGTTCTTC
TRBV6-1	TRBJ1-6	NA	NA	CASSERGYNSPLHF	TGTGCCAGCAGTGAGAGGGGCTATAATTCACCCCTCCACTTT
TRBV2	TRBJ2-7	NA	TRBD2	CASSEGLAGGLGSYEQYF	TGTGCCAGCAGTGAAGGTCTAGCGGGGGGGCTGGGGTCCTACGAGCAGTACTTC
TRBV9	TRBJ1-2	NA	TRBD1	CASKKQGYYGYTF	TGTGCCAGCAAAAAACAGGGGTACTATGGCTACACCTTC
TRBV6-1	TRBJ1-2	NA	NA	CASSVPTGTPYGYTF	TGTGCCAGCAGTGTCCCGACCGGGACACCCTATGGCTACACCTTC
TRBV7-9	TRBJ1-6	NA	TRBD1	CASSPWGDSNSPLHF	TGTGCCAGCAGCCCCTGGGGGGACAGCAATTCACCCCTCCACTTT
TRBV25-1	TRBJ2-5	NA	NA	CASAGWPGETQYF	TGTGCCAGCGCAGGGTGGCCGGGCGAGACCCAGTACTTC
TRBV10-1	TRBJ2-3	NA	NA	CASSDFGGDYTDTQYF	TGCGCCAGCAGTGACTTTGGCGGGGATTACACAGATACGCAGTATTTT
TRBV7-9	TRBJ2-1	NA	TRBD1	CASSPNVEKTGSSYNEQFF	TGTGCCAGCAGCCCAAACGTCGAGAAGACAGGGAGCTCCTACAATGAGCAGTTCTTC
TRBV6-5	TRBJ2-7	NA	NA	CASSTLWTEAYEQYF	TGTGCCAGCAGTACCTTATGGACGGAGGCCTACGAGCAGTACTTC
TRBV9	TRBJ1-5	NA	NA	CASSVSGTPYQPQHF	TGTGCCAGCAGCGTGTCCGGGACACCATATCAGCCCCAGCATTTT
TRBV6-1	TRBJ1-5	NA	NA	CAAAKDSNQPQHF	TGTGCCGCGGCGAAGGACAGCAATCAGCCCCAGCATTTT
TRBV9	TRBJ1-2	NA	NA	CASSGVMGGYTF	TGTGCCAGCAGCGGGGTCATGGGTGGCTACACCTTC
TRBV28	TRBJ2-1	NA	TRBD1	CASSLVGQYYNEQFF	TGTGCCAGCAGTTTAGTGGGACAGTATTACAATGAGCAGTTCTTC
TRBV7-2	TRBJ1-2	NA	NA	CASSPGADGYGYTF	TGTGCCAGCAGCCCCGGGGCCGACGGCTATGGCTACACCTTC
TRBV2	TRBJ1-1	NA	NA	CASSGSPWGAFF	TGTGCCAGCAGTGGCTCTCCCTGGGGGGCTTTCTTT
TRBV6-5	TRBJ2-5	NA	TRBD2	CASSSTSGGIQETQYF	TGTGCCAGCAGTTCGACTAGCGGGGGAATCCAAGAGACCCAGTACTTC
TRBV27	TRBJ2-2	NA	NA	CASSLSIARGTGELFF	TGTGCCAGCAGTTTATCGATAGCGCGGGGAACCGGGGAGCTGTTTTTT
TRBV10-3	TRBJ2-3	NA	NA	CAISSTDTQYF	TGTGCCATCAGTAGCACAGATACGCAGTATTTT
TRBV6-4	TRBJ1-2	NA	TRBD1	CASKTGVDSYGYTF	TGTGCCAGCAAGACAGGGGTCGATAGCTATGGCTACACCTTC
TRBV11-2	TRBJ1-1	NA	TRBD1	CASSSIDRGLGNTEAFF	TGTGCCAGCAGCTCCATCGACAGGGGGCTGGGGAACACTGAAGCTTTCTTT
TRBV18	TRBJ1-1	NA	NA	CASSGGVWGGTEAFF	TGTGCCAGCTCCGGGGGGGTCTGGGGTGGCACTGAAGCTTTCTTT
TRBV7-2	TRBJ2-2	NA	TRBD2	CASRPGLAGTGELFF	TGTGCCAGCAGACCCGGACTAGCGGGCACCGGGGAGCTGTTTTTT
TRBV6-1	TRBJ1-2	once	NA	CASSYARGGDGYTF	TGTGCCAGCAGTTATGCCCGGGGCGGGGATGGCTACACCTTC
TRBV19	TRBJ1-1	NA	TRBD1	CASSMARTGNTEAFF	TGTGCCAGTAGTATGGCGCGGACAGGGAACACTGAAGCTTTCTTT
TRBV6-5	TRBJ1-3	once	NA	CASRTRNTIYF	TGTGCCAGCAGAACCAGAAACACCATATATTTT
TRBV7-3	TRBJ1-5	NA	NA	CASSLDWNQPQHF	TGTGCCAGCAGCTTAGACTGGAATCAGCCCCAGCATTTT